The clone carrying this T cell receptor (beta chain) was recorded at least ten times. Researchers tagged individual cDNA molecules with unique molecular identifiers. Via MiXCR, TCRdb re-called the 5' RACE reads, giving one row per CDR3 protein. Here the sample spans tens of thousands of distinct CDR3 sequences, more than 4% being singletons. This record comes from a study of early T cells in non-severe SARS-CoV-2 infection. The CDR3 length is 15 residues. CDR1 is ENHRY, CDR2 SYGVKD, per germline. Trimming shortened V by 0 bases and J by 4 bases, and 12 bases separated the two germline ends. The clonotype originates from an adult who was a healthcare worker with PCR-confirmed SARS-CoV-2 infection or an uninfected control (not recorded which). This rearrangement joins TRBV10-3 to TRBJ1-2; no reliable D call. Sequences were obtained from whole blood. The CDR3 loop reads CAISESRGESYGYTF. CDR3 DNA: TGTGCCATCAGTGAGTCACGGGGTGAGAGCTATGGCTACACCTTC.